Each of the 20 T cell receptor beta chains below was sequenced from the same sample in a study of blood T cells in healthy people across ages. A sample-barcoded 5' primer and a J-beta primer mix were used in a second PCR of roughly 7 to 11 cycles. MiXCR was run by TCRdb on the 5' RACE reads, yielding one entry per CDR3 protein. The repertoire has some 1.5 million distinct CDR3 sequences, 28% of them found once; the top ten carry about 7.7%. The specimen was blood. These receptor sequences come from a woman in her 30s in good health.

This chain uses TRBV4-2 with TRBJ2-1, with unresolved D. V was pared by 0 bases and J by 3 bases, with 9 bases between. The CDR3 is made up of 15 amino acids. Germline-derived CDR1 and CDR2 are LGHNA and YNFKEQ. The CDR3 coding sequence is TGTGCCAGCAGCCAAGAAAGAACTAACTACAATGAGCAGTTCTTC. Residues: CASSQERTNYNEQFF.

This chain connects TRBV20-1 to TRBJ2-1, with a weak D call TRBD1 (6 bases). The V gene lost 0 bases and the J gene lost 8 bases, with 11 bases spanning the gap. The CDR3 runs to 13 residues. Looked up from germline, CDR1 is DFQATT and CDR2 is SNEGSKA (reference sequence). The CDR3 coding sequence is TGCAGTGCTAGAGATTGGGGGCGGGATGAGCAGTTCTTC. Protein sequence: CSARDWGRDEQFF.

The chain joins TRBV20-1 to TRBJ2-1, with 11 bases aligning to TRBD2. Trimming at V came to 7 bases and at J to 4 bases, leaving 18 bases not matched to a gene. Germline V CDR1 and CDR2: DFQATT, SNEGSKA (reference sequence). The CDR3 has 18 amino acids. The CDR3 protein is CSVRVGLAGGRSYNEQFF. CDR3 sequence (DNA): TGCAGTGTTAGGGTAGGGCTAGCGGGGGGAAGATCTTACAATGAGCAGTTCTTC.

This clonotype was picked up many times. The chain has TRBV15 and TRBJ2-7; 9 bases are a match to TRBD2. This CDR3 has 15 amino acids. Germline assignment: CDR1 LNHNV and CDR2 YYDKDF (reference sequence). V dropped 2 bases and J dropped 2; count of bases not matched to a gene: 4. CDR3 coding DNA: TGTGCCACCAGCAGACAAATAGCGGGAGCCTACGAGCAGTACTTC. Its protein is CATSRQIAGAYEQYF.

This clonotype was counted many times. V and J are TRBV12-3 or TRBV12-4 and TRBJ2-5; TRBD1 aligns across 7 bases. The CDR3 consists of 14 residues. After removal of 4 bases from V and 5 bases from J, the junction contained 7 bases not matched to a gene. Written as DNA, the CDR3 is TGTGCCAGCAGTTGGTCGGGACAGAGGGAGACCCAGTACTTC. This gives the protein CASSWSGQRETQYF.

J is TRBJ1-4 and V is TRBV20-1, with D hard to call. Looked up from germline, CDR1 is DFQATT and CDR2 is SNEGSKA (reference sequence). Trimming stripped 0 bases from V and 16 bases from J, with 27 bases between. The CDR3 loop spans 16 amino acids. The CDR3 sequence: CSARDLSTEAKGERFF. The CDR3 DNA sequence: TGCAGTGCTAGAGACCTGTCCACAGAGGCAAAGGGAGAACGGTTTTTT.

This clonotype was found a few times. This chain uses TRBV28 with TRBJ1-6; the match to TRBD1 covers 8 bases. Looked up from germline, CDR1 is MDHEN and CDR2 is SYDVKM. The CDR3 totals 17 residues. Trimming at V came to 2 bases and at J to 2 bases, leaving 5 bases not matched to a gene. The CDR3 reads CASSLSGQGPYNSPLHF. In DNA form, the CDR3 reads TGTGCCAGCAGTTTAAGTGGACAGGGACCCTATAATTCACCCCTCCACTTT. Using reference TRBV28 and TRBJ1-6 for the parts outside the CDR3, the full variable domain is DVKVTQSSRYLVKRTGEKVFLECVQDMDHENMFWYRQDPGLGLRLIYFSYDVKMKEKGDIPEGYSVSREKKERFSLILESASTNQTSMYLCASSLSGQGPYNSPLHFGNGTRLTVT.

The chain carries TRBV27 and TRBJ2-1, with 8 bases that match TRBD1. The length of the CDR3 is 14 residues. V dropped 5 bases and J dropped 10; count of bases not matched to a gene: 10. Germline CDR1 MNHEY, CDR2 SMNVEV (reference sequence). This chain's CDR3 is CASSRDRQGYEQFF. CDR3 DNA sequence: TGTGCCAGCAGTCGGGATCGACAGGGGTACGAGCAGTTCTTC.

This clonotype has a count of ten or more. This rearrangement joins TRBV6-2 or TRBV6-3 to TRBJ2-1; 9 bases map to TRBD2. Germline CDR1 is MNHEY and CDR2 is SVGEGT. The CDR3 spans 18 residues. V trimming: 6 bases; J trimming: 7 bases; junction bases outside the gene matches: 19. CDR3 amino acids: CASRPLPSAGGRENEQFF. The CDR3 DNA reads as TGTGCCAGCAGACCCCTTCCATCAGCGGGAGGCCGGGAAAATGAGCAGTTCTTC.

The rearrangement joins TRBV28 to TRBJ2-7; weak D call: TRBD2 (7 bases). The CDR3 contains 16 residues. Trimming removed 4 bases from V and 4 bases from J, with 20 bases in between. Germline V gene data show CDR1 as MDHEN and CDR2 as SYDVKM. The CDR3 DNA sequence: TGTGCCAGCAGTTCGGGGGGCCAGGTATCGGGATACGAGCAGTACTTC. This sequence encodes CASSSGGQVSGYEQYF.

As regards this clonotype: One junction end disagrees with the germline gene, perhaps due to a read error. J is TRBJ2-1 and V is TRBV29-1; D is perhaps TRBD1 (5 bases). CDR1 is SQVTM and CDR2 is ANQGSEA in the germline V gene. This CDR3 comprises 15 residues. CDR3 in DNA: TGCAGCGCTACAGGTCGAAGAAGCTCCTACAATGAGCAGTTCTTT. This gives the protein CSATGRRSSYNEQFF.

This clonotype was counted many times. The rearrangement links TRBV29-1 to TRBJ2-1; TRBD1 aligns across 8 bases. The CDR3 contains 12 residues. J was trimmed by 4 bases and V by 6 bases; bases with no gene match: 2. CDR1 and CDR2 from the germline V gene are SQVTM and ANQGSEA. The chain's CDR3 is CSVDRVYNEQFF. The CDR3 DNA follows: TGCAGCGTGGACAGGGTGTACAATGAGCAGTTCTTC.

Turning to this clonotype: Compared with germline, one end of the junction differs, possibly owing to a read error. The CDR3 DNA is TGCGCCAGCAACCAAGATGGGGGGCGGGAGAAGGGCAATGAGCAGTTCTTC. Protein sequence: CASNQDGGREKGNEQFF. The genes are TRBV4-1 and TRBJ2-1; perhaps TRBD2 as D (7 bases). From germline, CDR1 is MGHRA and CDR2 YSYEKL. CDR3 length: 17 amino acids.

Comments on this clonotype: The junction differs from germline at one of its ends, possibly a read error. The J gene is TRBJ2-3, the V gene TRBV25-1; 7 bases fit TRBD1. The CDR3 has 13 amino acids. Germline V gene sequence: CDR1 MGHDK, CDR2 SYGVNS. The CDR3 region has the DNA TGTGCCAGCGTCCTAATGGGGACAGATATGCAGTATTTT. Translation: CASVLMGTDMQYF.

The chain has TRBV14 and TRBJ1-3; D call uncertain. Trimming cost V 4 bases and J 2 bases, with 15 bases left between them. The CDR3 runs 16 residues. The germline CDR1 and CDR2 sequences are SGHDN and FVKESK. CDR3 sequence reads: CASSPLRPTPGNTIYF. CDR3 bases: TGTGCCAGCAGCCCCTTAAGACCTACCCCTGGAAACACCATATATTTT.

The chain employs TRBV20-1 and TRBJ2-3; D remains ambiguous. The length of the CDR3 is 12 residues. CDR1 DFQATT and CDR2 SNEGSKA come from the germline V gene (reference sequence). The V end was cut by 5 bases, the J end by 2 bases, with 8 bases between. The CDR3 region is CSAQSSTDTQYF. DNA for the CDR3: TGCAGTGCTCAGTCGTCCACAGATACGCAGTATTTT.

This clonotype came up a few times. The V call is TRBV20-1, the J call TRBJ2-3; 11 positions agree with TRBD2. The length of the CDR3 is 15 residues. V was pared by 3 bases and J by 7 bases, with 9 bases of the junction left unmatched. Germline CDR1 reads DFQATT; CDR2 reads SNEGSKA (reference sequence). CDR3 coding DNA: TGCAGTGCTAGGGATCCTAGCGGGGGGATTCATACGCAGTATTTT. Amino acids: CSARDPSGGIHTQYF.

This clonotype occurred many times. The chain has TRBV29-1 and TRBJ1-2; no definite D call. CDR3 size: 12 residues. With 0 bases removed from V and 3 bases from J, the gap between germline ends came to 5 bases. Germline V gene data show CDR1 as SQVTM and CDR2 as ANQGSEA. DNA of the CDR3: TGCAGCGTTGAAGAGGGGTACTATGGCTACACCTTC. Amino acids: CSVEEGYYGYTF.

This clonotype was seen at least ten times. The chain is built from TRBV5-1 and TRBJ1-2; 7 bases match TRBD1. The germline gives CDR1 SGHRS, CDR2 YFSETQ. The CDR3 runs 14 residues. The junction had 4 bases not matched to a gene; V was cut back by 3 bases and J by 2 bases. In DNA, the CDR3 is TGCGCCAGCAGCTCGACAGGGAGCAACTATGGCTACACCTTC. It translates to CASSSTGSNYGYTF.

The genes are TRBV30 and TRBJ2-2; maybe TRBD2 (7 bases). The germline CDR1 and CDR2 sequences are GTSNPN and SVGIG (reference sequence). V was trimmed by 4 bases and J by 0 bases, leaving 21 bases between them. The CDR3 totals 18 residues. In nucleotides, the CDR3 is TGTGCCTGGAATGGGGGGGGCCTTCAGGGGACGAACACCGGGGAGCTGTTTTTT. Its protein product is CAWNGGGLQGTNTGELFF.